This T cell receptor (beta chain) is from a study of CD8 T cells in ankylosing spondylitis. Study outcomes and limitations: Earlier studies detected some motif variants in reactive arthritis synovial fluid and blood. The study looked at matched synovial fluid samples from ankylosing spondylitis patients. Disease-linked clones were reported to be significantly enriched there. One TCR beta motif, made up of several highly homologous variants, appeared characteristic of ankylosing spondylitis blood. Disease-associated clonotypes exhibited CD8+ identity and were relatively infrequent in peripheral blood.

Germline trimming cut 7 bases from V and 3 bases from J; bases unmatched to any gene: 8. The CDR3 has 13 amino acids. The germline gives CDR1 SQVTM, CDR2 ANQGSEA. MiXCR, applied by TCRdb to the 5' RACE reads, yields one record per CDR3 protein. The sample has a few hundred thousand distinct CDR3 sequences, approximately 20% seen once. There are a few counts of this clonotype. Its antigen is undetermined. This sequence was found in a male donor with ankylosing spondylitis. V gene TRBV29-1 combines with J gene TRBJ2-5, with 7 bases that match TRBD2. The sample consisted of blood, either unsorted or a sorted T cell fraction (not recorded which). The CDR3 reads CSAKAGNEETQYF. The CDR3 region has the DNA TGCAGCGCCAAAGCGGGAAACGAAGAGACCCAGTACTTC.